The clone carrying this TCR beta chain turned up a few times. Its target is not known. This sample was included in a study of T-cell memory formation after mild COVID-19. Unmatched junction bases numbered 6, after V lost 5 bases and J lost 2 bases. CDR1 is DFQATT and CDR2 is SNEGSKA in the germline V gene (reference sequence). The CDR3 is 15 residues long. Study results and limitations: Largely, contracting CD4+ clones fell within CM and EM, and contracting CD8+ clones within EMRA. Detection of some responders pre-infection suggested pre-existing cross-reactive memory T cells participated.

TCRdb recomputed calls from the 5' RACE reads with MiXCR, one row per CDR3 protein. The repertoire includes about 400,000 distinct CDR3 sequences, 20% to 30% of them detected once, and around 9% sits in the top ten. The specimen sequenced was PBMCs or a T cell subset sorted from them (not recorded which). The TCR sequence derives from an adult woman who had mild COVID-19 (a few samples of this study predate the infection). Cell type and time point are not known. The chain is built from TRBV20-1 and TRBJ2-1; 10 positions match TRBD1. The CDR3 loop reads CSAPRQGATYNEQFF. In DNA, the CDR3 is TGCAGTGCTCCCCGACAGGGGGCCACCTACAATGAGCAGTTCTTC.